This T cell receptor (beta chain) was identified during a study of response to subunit inactivated influenza vaccine. Study conclusions and caveats: The authors suggested that few new T cells are recruited per seasonal influenza vaccination.

Germline V gene data show CDR1 as MNHEY and CDR2 as SVGEGT. The CDR3 consists of 15 residues. V lost 2 bases and J lost 0, with 8 bases in between. About this clonotype itself: Its cognate antigen is unknown.

Via MiXCR, TCRdb re-called the RT-PCR reads, giving one row per CDR3 protein. Of around 520,000 distinct CDR3 sequences listed, approximately 24% were seen once; the top ten hold around 1.8%. The sequences come from CD4+ T cells sorted from PBMCs, collected 5 to 6 days after vaccination. The receptor was derived from a man between 45 and 60 years old who received an inactivated influenza vaccine. The chain combines TRBV6-2 or TRBV6-3 with TRBJ2-1; D is unclear. CDR3 region: CASSYSESSYNEQFF. CDR3 DNA: TGTGCCAGCAGTTACAGCGAGAGCTCCTACAATGAGCAGTTCTTC.